These 13 T cell receptor beta chains were all obtained from the same sample, sequenced in a study of cytomegalovirus exposure and HLA in healthy donors. The PCR employed 60 Vbeta primers together with 13 Jbeta primers. Using immunoSEQ multiplex PCR, the repertoire was profiled, and TCRdb retains in-frame clones only, with some absent. The sample has about 140,000 clones, around 86% seen once. Material: PBMCs. These receptors all come from a female donor in good health and CMV-seronegative.

J is TRBJ2-5 and V is TRBV6-5; 9 nucleotides agree with TRBD1. With the DNA end fitting TRBJ2-7 better, the J assignment may be wrong. This CDR3 spans 15 amino acids. Germline CDR1 is MNHEY and CDR2 is SVGAGI. The CDR3 sequence is CASSYSGQGFYEQYF. CDR3 sequence (DNA): TGTGCCAGCAGTTACTCGGGACAGGGTTTCTACGAGCAGTACTTC.

The chain is built from TRBV14 and TRBJ2-1; 7 nucleotides line up with TRBD1. V shed 3 bases, J shed 4 bases, and the junction held 9 bases outside the gene matches. The CDR3 loop spans 16 amino acids. Germline CDR1 reads SGHDN; CDR2 reads FVKESK. The DNA for the CDR3 is TGTGCCAGCAGCCAGATACAGGGGAACCGGTACAATGAGCAGTTCTTC. Amino acid sequence: CASSQIQGNRYNEQFF.

The chain joins TRBV5-1 to TRBJ1-2; the D gene is possibly TRBD1 (5 bases). The length of the CDR3 is 13 residues. Germline lookup yields CDR1 SGHRS and CDR2 YFSETQ. The V gene lost 3 bases and the J gene lost 8 bases, with 14 bases spanning the gap. In DNA form, the CDR3 reads TGCGCCAGCAGCTCCCCAAACGACAGCGGCTACACCTTC. Protein: CASSSPNDSGYTF.

Details on this clone: Within the sample, other DNA sequences also encode this same CDR3. This chain uses TRBV29-1 with TRBJ1-4; perhaps TRBD1 as D (6 bases). CDR1 is SQVTM and CDR2 is ANQGSEA in the germline V gene. The CDR3 totals 12 residues. V shed 5 bases and J shed 6 bases, with 10 bases lying between them. CDR3 sequence reads: CSVSQGYEKLFF. CDR3 nucleotides: TGCAGCGTTTCACAGGGCTATGAAAAACTGTTTTTT.

This chain uses TRBV7-9 with TRBJ2-6; D is possibly TRBD1 (5 bases). The CDR3 sequence is 15 residues long. Trimming pared 3 bases from V and 6 bases from J, leaving 12 bases between. Germline values: CDR1 SEHNR, CDR2 FQNEAQ (reference sequence). CDR3 in amino acids: CASSLDVGAANVLTF. In DNA form, the CDR3 reads TGTGCCAGCAGCTTGGACGTAGGGGCGGCCAACGTCCTGACTTTC.

This sequence joins TRBV4-1 and TRBJ1-4; D is unresolved. V lost 4 bases and J 0 bases, leaving 12 bases between the germline ends. In germline, CDR1 is MGHRA, CDR2 YSYEKL. The CDR3 totals 16 residues. The CDR3 bases are TGCGCCAGCAGCCCATTGGGCCCAACAACTAATGAAAAACTGTTTTTT. Translated, it gives CASSPLGPTTNEKLFF.

This clone was seen a few times. The chain links TRBV19 to TRBJ1-4, with TRBD1 identical over 7 bases. V lost 4 bases and J lost 6; bases outside the gene matches: 8. The V gene's germline CDR1 is LNHDA and CDR2 SQIVND (reference sequence). CDR3 length equals 15 residues. This CDR3 reads CASSRPTGSDEKLFF. As DNA, the CDR3 is TGTGCCAGTAGTAGACCGACAGGGAGTGATGAAAAACTGTTTTTT.

The chain is built from TRBV28 and TRBJ1-1; D is ambiguous. Germline CDR1 and CDR2: MDHEN and SYDVKM. There are 13 residues in the CDR3. V was shortened by 1 base and J by 6 bases, with 9 bases between the two germline ends. The CDR3 region is CASSLFPVAEAFF. DNA of the CDR3: TGTGCCAGCAGTTTATTCCCAGTTGCTGAAGCTTTCTTT.

The rearrangement links TRBV10-3 to TRBJ2-7, with TRBD2 identical over 9 bases. The CDR3 contains 14 residues. The trim removed 6 bases at V and 2 bases at J, leaving 5 bases unmatched. Germline-derived CDR1 and CDR2 are ENHRY and SYGVKD. The CDR3 DNA reads as TGTGCCATCAGAGAGACTAGCGGACCCTACGAGCAGTACTTC. As protein: CAIRETSGPYEQYF.

This chain links TRBV5-1 with TRBJ1-1; 9 bases align to TRBD1. In germline, CDR1 is SGHRS, CDR2 YFSETQ. This CDR3 comprises 15 residues. Trimming at V came to 3 bases and at J to 5 bases, leaving 8 bases not matched to a gene. CDR3 nucleotides: TGCGCCAGCAGCTGGTCACAGGGGGCGAGGACTGAAGCTTTCTTT. This encodes CASSWSQGARTEAFF. Full variable domain (outside the CDR3, taken from reference TRBV5-1 and TRBJ1-1): KAGVTQTPRYLIKTRGQQVTLSCSPISGHRSVSWYQQTPGQGLQFLFEYFSETQRNKGNFPGRFSGRQFSNSRSEMNVSTLELGDSALYLCASSWSQGARTEAFFGQGTRLTVV.

The sample holds one count of this clone. The rearrangement joins TRBV5-1 to TRBJ2-7; TRBD2 might be the D (5 bases). The CDR3 is made up of 16 amino acids. Germline CDR1 SGHRS, CDR2 YFSETQ. Trimming pared 3 bases from V and 2 bases from J, leaving 18 bases between. CDR3 coding DNA: TGCGCCAGCAGCTGGCCGGACCCCACGGAGGCCTACGAGCAGTACTTC. Amino acid sequence: CASSWPDPTEAYEQYF.

The chain combines TRBV5-1 with TRBJ2-1; TRBD1 matches 9 bases. The CDR3 loop spans 15 amino acids. J lost 6 bases, V lost 2 bases, and 6 bases had no gene match. The V gene's germline CDR1 is SGHRS and CDR2 YFSETQ. CDR3 region: CASSFPGDRANEQFF. The DNA for the CDR3 is TGCGCCAGCAGCTTCCCAGGGGACAGGGCCAATGAGCAGTTCTTC.

The CDR3 DNA follows: TGTGCCAGCAGTTTCTCCTACGAGCAGTACTTC. It translates to CASSFSYEQYF. The gene calls are TRBV28 and TRBJ2-5; no clear D gene. The J call is in doubt because the DNA end fits TRBJ2-7 better. CDR1 and CDR2 from the germline V gene are MDHEN and SYDVKM. The CDR3 runs 11 residues.